These T cell receptor beta chains were read from a single sample in a study of blood T cell repertoires in COVID-19. The protocol was immunoSEQ multiplex PCR, while the TCRdb copy is restricted to in-frame clones and leaves out a portion. The sample holds some 180,000 clones; about 79% are singletons and the top ten take roughly 13%. Sequencing used peripheral blood. These receptors all stem from a human donor in a cohort sampled during active COVID-19. Each CDR3 is given with its conserved first and last residue. The D gene is left open where the match is weak. Not every row has a clone size; where given, it reads once, few, many or a size class.

CDR3aa: CASSVEADTGELFF; CDR3nt: TGTGCCAGCAGTGTTGAGGCGGACACCGGGGAGCTGTTTTTT; v_gene: TRBV2; abundance: .; d_gene: .; j_gene: TRBJ2-2
CDR3aa: CASRWGPGTDTQYF; CDR3nt: TGTGCCAGCAGGTGGGGGCCAGGTACAGATACGCAGTATTTT; v_gene: TRBV28; abundance: .; d_gene: .; j_gene: TRBJ2-3
CDR3aa: CASSVGPGGLQETQYF; CDR3nt: TGTGCCAGCAGCGTAGGGCCAGGGGGCCTACAAGAGACCCAGTACTTC; v_gene: TRBV9; abundance: .; d_gene: TRBD1; j_gene: TRBJ2-5
CDR3aa: CASSPPRLADNEQFF; CDR3nt: TGTGCCAGCAGCCCCCCAAGACTAGCGGACAATGAGCAGTTCTTC; v_gene: TRBV28; abundance: .; d_gene: TRBD2; j_gene: TRBJ2-1
CDR3aa: CASRNSGTSGSYEQYF; CDR3nt: TGTGCCAGCAGGAACTCGGGCACTAGCGGGAGCTACGAGCAGTACTTC; v_gene: TRBV28; abundance: .; d_gene: TRBD2; j_gene: TRBJ2-7
CDR3aa: CSVVGLRGHYEQYF; CDR3nt: TGCAGCGTTGTGGGGTTGAGGGGGCACTACGAGCAGTACTTC; v_gene: TRBV29-1; abundance: .; d_gene: TRBD1; j_gene: TRBJ2-7
CDR3aa: CASSQGLAPPDTQYF; CDR3nt: TGTGCCAGCAGCCAGGGACTAGCGCCCCCAGATACGCAGTATTTT; v_gene: TRBV3-1/TRBV3-2; abundance: .; d_gene: TRBD2; j_gene: TRBJ2-3
CDR3aa: CASRTSGRAWVGELFF; CDR3nt: TGTGCCAGCAGGACTAGCGGGAGGGCATGGGTCGGGGAGCTGTTTTTT; v_gene: TRBV27; abundance: .; d_gene: TRBD2; j_gene: TRBJ2-2
CDR3aa: CASSDLLTGTQYF; CDR3nt: TGTGCCAGCAGTGACCTCCTGACAGGGACCCAGTACTTC; v_gene: TRBV2; abundance: .; d_gene: .; j_gene: TRBJ2-5
CDR3aa: CASSDSGYNEQFF; CDR3nt: TGTGCCAGCAGCGATAGCGGTTACAATGAGCAGTTCTTC; v_gene: TRBV11-3; abundance: .; d_gene: .; j_gene: TRBJ2-1
CDR3aa: CASSTIAGNGDTQYF; CDR3nt: TGTGCCAGCAGCACGATAGCGGGAAATGGAGATACGCAGTATTTT; v_gene: TRBV27; abundance: .; d_gene: TRBD2; j_gene: TRBJ2-3
CDR3aa: CASSVARDAGELFF; CDR3nt: TGTGCCAGCAGCGTAGCCAGGGATGCCGGGGAGCTGTTTTTT; v_gene: TRBV9; abundance: .; d_gene: .; j_gene: TRBJ2-2
CDR3aa: CASRFAGNQPQHF; CDR3nt: TGTGCCAGCAGGTTCGCGGGGAATCAGCCCCAGCATTTT; v_gene: TRBV28; abundance: once; d_gene: .; j_gene: TRBJ1-5
CDR3aa: CASSNVQGSLTEAFF; CDR3nt: TGTGCCAGCAGCAACGTTCAGGGGTCCCTCACTGAAGCTTTCTTT; v_gene: TRBV11-2; abundance: .; d_gene: .; j_gene: TRBJ1-1
CDR3aa: CASSFTRDYEQYF; CDR3nt: TGTGCCAGCAGCTTCACCAGGGATTACGAGCAGTACTTC; v_gene: TRBV7-2; abundance: few; d_gene: .; j_gene: TRBJ2-7